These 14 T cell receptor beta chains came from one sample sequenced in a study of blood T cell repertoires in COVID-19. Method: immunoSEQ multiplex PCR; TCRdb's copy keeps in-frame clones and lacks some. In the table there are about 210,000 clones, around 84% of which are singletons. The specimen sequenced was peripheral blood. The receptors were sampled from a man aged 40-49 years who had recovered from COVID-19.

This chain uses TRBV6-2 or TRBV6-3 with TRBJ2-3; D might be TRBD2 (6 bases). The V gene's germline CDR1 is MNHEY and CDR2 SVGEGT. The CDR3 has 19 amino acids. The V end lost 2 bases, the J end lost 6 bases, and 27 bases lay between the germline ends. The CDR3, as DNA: TGTGCCAGCAGTTACCGGTCCCATAGCGGCGCTGGGGTTAGGGATACGCAGTATTTT. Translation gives CASSYRSHSGAGVRDTQYF.

The CDR3 region is CASSIAGGDEQFF. DNA of the CDR3: TGTGCCAGTAGTATCGCAGGGGGCGATGAGCAGTTCTTC. The chain employs TRBV19 and TRBJ2-1; TRBD1 aligns across 8 bases. This CDR3 spans 13 amino acids. Germline V gene sequence: CDR1 LNHDA, CDR2 SQIVND (reference sequence). The ends lost 3 bases at V and 8 bases at J; junction bases unmatched: 3.

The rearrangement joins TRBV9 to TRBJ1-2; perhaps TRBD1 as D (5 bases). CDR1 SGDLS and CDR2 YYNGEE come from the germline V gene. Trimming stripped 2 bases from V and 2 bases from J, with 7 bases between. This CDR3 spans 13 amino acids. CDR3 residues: CASSVDRNYGYTF. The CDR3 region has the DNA TGTGCCAGCAGCGTTGACAGAAACTATGGCTACACCTTC.

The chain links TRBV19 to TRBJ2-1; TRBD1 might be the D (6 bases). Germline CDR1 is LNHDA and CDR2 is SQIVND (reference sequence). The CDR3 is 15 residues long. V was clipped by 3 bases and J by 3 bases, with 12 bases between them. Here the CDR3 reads CASSIFQDSYNEQFF. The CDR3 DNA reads TGTGCCAGTAGTATTTTCCAGGACAGCTACAATGAGCAGTTCTTC. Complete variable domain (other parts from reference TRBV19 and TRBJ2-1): DGGITQSPKYLFRKEGQNVTLSCEQNLNHDAMYWYRQDPGQGLRLIYYSQIVNDFQKGDIAEGYSVSREKKESFPLTVTSAQKNPTAFYLCASSIFQDSYNEQFFGPGTRLTVL.

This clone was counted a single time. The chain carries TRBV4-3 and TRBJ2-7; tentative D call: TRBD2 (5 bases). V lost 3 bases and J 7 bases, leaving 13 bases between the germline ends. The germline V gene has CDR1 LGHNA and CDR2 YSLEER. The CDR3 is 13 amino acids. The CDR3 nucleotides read TGCGCCAGCAGCCATGCAGAGGGCAGGGAGCAGTACTTC. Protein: CASSHAEGREQYF.

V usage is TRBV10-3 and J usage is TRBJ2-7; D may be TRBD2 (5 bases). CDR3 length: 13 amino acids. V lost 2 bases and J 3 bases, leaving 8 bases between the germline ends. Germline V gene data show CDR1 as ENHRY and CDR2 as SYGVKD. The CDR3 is CAISERGSYEQYF. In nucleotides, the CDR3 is TGTGCCATCAGTGAGCGTGGGAGCTACGAGCAGTACTTC.

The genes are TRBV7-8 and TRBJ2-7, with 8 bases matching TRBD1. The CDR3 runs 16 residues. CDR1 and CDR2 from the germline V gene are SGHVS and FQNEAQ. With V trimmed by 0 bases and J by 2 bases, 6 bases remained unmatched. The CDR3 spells CASSLARTGNAYEQYF. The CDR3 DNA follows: TGTGCCAGCAGCTTAGCCCGGACAGGGAACGCCTACGAGCAGTACTTC.

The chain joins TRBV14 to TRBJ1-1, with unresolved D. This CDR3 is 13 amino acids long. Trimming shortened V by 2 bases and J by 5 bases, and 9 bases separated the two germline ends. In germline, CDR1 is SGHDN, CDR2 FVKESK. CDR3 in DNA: TGTGCCAGCAGCCAACTGCGGGGAACTGAAGCTTTCTTT. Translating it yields CASSQLRGTEAFF.

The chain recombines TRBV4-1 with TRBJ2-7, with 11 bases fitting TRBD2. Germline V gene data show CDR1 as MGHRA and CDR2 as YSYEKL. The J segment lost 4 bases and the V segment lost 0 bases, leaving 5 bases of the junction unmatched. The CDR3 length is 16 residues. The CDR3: CASSQDKLAGVYEQYF. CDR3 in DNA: TGCGCCAGCAGCCAAGATAAACTAGCGGGAGTGTACGAGCAGTACTTC.

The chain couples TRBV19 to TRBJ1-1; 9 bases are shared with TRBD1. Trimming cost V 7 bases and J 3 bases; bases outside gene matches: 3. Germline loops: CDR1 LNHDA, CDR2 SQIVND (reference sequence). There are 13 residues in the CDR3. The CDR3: CASNRGRDTEAFF. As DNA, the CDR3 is TGTGCCAGTAACAGGGGGCGGGACACTGAAGCTTTCTTT.

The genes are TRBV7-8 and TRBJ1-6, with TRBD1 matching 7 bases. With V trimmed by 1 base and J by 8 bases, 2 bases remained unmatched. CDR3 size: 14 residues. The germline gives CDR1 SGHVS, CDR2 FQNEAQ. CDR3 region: CASSLETGYSPLHF. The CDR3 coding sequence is TGTGCCAGCAGCTTAGAGACAGGGTATTCACCCCTCCACTTT.

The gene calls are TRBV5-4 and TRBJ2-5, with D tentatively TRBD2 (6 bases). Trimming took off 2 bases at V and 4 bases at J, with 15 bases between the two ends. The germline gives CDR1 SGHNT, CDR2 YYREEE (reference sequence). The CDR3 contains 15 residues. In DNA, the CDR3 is TGTGCCAGCAGCTTTCGGATCCACGGGGGAGAGACCCAGTACTTC. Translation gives CASSFRIHGGETQYF.

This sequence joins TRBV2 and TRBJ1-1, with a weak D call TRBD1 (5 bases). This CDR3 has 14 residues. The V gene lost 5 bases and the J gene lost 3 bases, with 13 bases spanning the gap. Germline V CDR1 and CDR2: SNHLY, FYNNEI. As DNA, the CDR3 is TGTGCCAGCAGTTCCAGGGCGGGGGACACTGAAGCTTTCTTT. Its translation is CASSSRAGDTEAFF.

The CDR3 region is CASSPSGQPRGEKLFF. CDR3 DNA: TGTGCCAGCTCACCATCGGGACAGCCCCGTGGAGAAAAACTGTTTTTT. The chain couples TRBV18 to TRBJ1-4; 7 positions agree with TRBD1. The V segment lost 2 bases and the J segment 8 bases; nucleotides outside the gene matches: 11. Per germline, CDR1 KGHSH and CDR2 LQKENI. The CDR3 contains 16 residues.